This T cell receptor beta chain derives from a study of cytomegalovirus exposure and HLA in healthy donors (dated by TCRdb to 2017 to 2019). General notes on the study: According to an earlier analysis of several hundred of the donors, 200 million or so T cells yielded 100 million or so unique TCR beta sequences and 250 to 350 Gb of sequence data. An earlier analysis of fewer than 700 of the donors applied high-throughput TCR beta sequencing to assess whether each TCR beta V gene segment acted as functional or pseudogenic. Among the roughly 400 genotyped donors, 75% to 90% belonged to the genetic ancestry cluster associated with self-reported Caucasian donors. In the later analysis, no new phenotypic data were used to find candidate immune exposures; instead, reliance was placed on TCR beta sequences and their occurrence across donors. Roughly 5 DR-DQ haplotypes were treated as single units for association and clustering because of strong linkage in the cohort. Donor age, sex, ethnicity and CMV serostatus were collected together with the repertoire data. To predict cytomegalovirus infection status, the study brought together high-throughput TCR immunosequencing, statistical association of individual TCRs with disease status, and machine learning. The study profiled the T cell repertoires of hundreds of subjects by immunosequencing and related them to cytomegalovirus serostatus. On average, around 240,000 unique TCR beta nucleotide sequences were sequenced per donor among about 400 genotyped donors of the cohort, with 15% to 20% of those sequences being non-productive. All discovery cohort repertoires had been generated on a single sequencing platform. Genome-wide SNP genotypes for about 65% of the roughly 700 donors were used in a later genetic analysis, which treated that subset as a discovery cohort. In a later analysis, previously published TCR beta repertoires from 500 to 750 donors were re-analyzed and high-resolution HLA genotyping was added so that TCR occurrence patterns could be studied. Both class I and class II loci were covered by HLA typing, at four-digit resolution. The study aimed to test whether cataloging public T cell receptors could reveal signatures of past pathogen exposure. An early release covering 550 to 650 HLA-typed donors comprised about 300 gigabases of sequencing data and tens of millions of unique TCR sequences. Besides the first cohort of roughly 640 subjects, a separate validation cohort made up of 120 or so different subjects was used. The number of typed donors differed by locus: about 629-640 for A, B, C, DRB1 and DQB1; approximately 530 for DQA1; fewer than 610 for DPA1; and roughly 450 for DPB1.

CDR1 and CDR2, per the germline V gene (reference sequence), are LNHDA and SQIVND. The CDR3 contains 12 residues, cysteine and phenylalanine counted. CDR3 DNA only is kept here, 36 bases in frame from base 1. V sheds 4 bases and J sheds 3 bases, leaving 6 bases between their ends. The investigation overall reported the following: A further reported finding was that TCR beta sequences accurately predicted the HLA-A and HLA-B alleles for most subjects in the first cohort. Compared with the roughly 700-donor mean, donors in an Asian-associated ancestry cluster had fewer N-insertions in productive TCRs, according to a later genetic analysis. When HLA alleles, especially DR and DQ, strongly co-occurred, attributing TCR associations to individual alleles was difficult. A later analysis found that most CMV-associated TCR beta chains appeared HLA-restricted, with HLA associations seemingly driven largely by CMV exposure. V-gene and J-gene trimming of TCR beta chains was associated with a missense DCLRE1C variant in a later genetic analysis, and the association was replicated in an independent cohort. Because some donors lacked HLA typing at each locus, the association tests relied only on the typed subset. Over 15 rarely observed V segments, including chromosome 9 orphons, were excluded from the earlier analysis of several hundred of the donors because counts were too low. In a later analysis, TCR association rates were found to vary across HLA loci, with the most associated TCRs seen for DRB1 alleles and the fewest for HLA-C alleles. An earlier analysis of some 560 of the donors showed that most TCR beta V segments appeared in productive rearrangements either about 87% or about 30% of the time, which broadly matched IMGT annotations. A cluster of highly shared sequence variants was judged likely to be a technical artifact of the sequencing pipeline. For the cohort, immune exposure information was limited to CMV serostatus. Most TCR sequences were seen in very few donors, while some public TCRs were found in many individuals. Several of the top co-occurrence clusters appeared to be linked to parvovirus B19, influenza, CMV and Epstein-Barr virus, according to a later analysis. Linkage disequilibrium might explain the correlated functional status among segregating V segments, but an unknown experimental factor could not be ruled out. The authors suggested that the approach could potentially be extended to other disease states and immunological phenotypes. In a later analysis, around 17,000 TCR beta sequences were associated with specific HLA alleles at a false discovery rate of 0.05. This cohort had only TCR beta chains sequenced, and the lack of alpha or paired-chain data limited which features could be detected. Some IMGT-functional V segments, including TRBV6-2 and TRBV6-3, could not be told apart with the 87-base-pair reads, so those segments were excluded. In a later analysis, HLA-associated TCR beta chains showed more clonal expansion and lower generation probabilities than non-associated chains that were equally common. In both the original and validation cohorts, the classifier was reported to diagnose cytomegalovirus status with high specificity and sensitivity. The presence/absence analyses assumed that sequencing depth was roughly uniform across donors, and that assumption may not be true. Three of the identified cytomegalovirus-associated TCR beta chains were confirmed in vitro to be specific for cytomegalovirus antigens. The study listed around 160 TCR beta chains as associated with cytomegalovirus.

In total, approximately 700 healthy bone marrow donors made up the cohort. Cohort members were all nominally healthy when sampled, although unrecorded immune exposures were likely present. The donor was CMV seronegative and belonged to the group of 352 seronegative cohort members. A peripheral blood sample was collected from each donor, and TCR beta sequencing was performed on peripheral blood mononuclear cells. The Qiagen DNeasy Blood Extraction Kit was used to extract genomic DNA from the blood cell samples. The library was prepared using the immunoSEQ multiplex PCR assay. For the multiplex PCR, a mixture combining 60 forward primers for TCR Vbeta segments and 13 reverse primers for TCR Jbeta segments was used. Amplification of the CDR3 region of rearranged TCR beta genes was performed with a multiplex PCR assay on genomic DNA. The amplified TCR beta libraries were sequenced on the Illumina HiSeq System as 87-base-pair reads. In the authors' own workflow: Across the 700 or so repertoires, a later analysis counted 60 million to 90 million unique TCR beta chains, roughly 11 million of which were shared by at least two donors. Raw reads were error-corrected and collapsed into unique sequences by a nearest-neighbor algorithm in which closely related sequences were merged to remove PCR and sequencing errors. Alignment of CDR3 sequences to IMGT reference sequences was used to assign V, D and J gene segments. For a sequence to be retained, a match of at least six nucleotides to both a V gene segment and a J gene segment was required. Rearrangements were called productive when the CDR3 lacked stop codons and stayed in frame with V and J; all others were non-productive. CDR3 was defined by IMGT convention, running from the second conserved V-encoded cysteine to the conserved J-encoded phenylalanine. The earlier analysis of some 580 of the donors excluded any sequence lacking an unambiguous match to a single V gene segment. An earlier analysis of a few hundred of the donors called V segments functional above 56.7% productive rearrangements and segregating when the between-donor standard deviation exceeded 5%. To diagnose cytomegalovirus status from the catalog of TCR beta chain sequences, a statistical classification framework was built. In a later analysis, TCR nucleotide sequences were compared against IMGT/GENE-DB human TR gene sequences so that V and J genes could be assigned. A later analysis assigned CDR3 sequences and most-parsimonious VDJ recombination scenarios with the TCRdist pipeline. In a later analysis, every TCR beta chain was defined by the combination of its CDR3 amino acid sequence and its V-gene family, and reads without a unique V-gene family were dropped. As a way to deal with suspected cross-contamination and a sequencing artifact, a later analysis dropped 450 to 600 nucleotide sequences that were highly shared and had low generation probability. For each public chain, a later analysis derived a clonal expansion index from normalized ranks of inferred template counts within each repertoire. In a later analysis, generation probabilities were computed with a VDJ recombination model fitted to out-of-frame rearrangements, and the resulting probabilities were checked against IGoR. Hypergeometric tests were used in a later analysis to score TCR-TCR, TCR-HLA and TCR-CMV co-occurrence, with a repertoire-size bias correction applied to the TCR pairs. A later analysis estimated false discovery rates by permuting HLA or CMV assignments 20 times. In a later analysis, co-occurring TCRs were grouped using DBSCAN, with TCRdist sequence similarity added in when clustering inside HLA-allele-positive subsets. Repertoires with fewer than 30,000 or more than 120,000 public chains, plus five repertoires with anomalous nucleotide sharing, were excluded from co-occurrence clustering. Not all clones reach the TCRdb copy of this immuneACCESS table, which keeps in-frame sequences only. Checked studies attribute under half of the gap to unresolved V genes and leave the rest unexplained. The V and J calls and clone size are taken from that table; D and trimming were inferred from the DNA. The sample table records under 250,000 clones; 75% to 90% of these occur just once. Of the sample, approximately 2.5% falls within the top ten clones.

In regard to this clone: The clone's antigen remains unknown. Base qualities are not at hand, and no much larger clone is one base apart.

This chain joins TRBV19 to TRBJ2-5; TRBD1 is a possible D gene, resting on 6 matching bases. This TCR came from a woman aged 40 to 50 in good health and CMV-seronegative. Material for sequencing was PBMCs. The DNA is TGTGCCAGTAGTACAGGGGAAGAGACCCAGTACTTC. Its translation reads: CASSTGEETQYF.